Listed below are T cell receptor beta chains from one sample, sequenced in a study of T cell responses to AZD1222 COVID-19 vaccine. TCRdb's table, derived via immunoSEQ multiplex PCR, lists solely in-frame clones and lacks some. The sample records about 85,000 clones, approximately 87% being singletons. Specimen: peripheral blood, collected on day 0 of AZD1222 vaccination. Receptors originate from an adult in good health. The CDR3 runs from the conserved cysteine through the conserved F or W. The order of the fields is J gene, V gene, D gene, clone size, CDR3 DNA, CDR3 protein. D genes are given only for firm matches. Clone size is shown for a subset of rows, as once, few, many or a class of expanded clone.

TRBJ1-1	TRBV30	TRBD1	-	TGTGCCTGGGCGTTACAGGGGCCGGGGGGAGCTTTCTTT	CAWALQGPGGAFF
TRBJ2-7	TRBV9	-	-	TGTGCCAGCAGCGTCGAGGGGTCTCGAAGCGAGCAGTACTTC	CASSVEGSRSEQYF
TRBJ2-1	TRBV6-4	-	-	TGTGCCAGCAGCCTCCTAGGTGGCGATGAGCAGTTCTTC	CASSLLGGDEQFF
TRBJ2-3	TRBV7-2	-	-	TGTGCCAGCAGCTCCGGACTAAGTTCAGATACGCAGTATTTT	CASSSGLSSDTQYF
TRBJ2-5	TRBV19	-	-	TGTGCCAGTAGTAGGTCAGGGAGAAGGGGGGAGGAGACCCAGTACTTC	CASSRSGRRGEETQYF
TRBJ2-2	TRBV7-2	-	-	TGTGCCAGCAGCTTGTTGGGGGAGCTGTTTTTT	CASSLLGELFF
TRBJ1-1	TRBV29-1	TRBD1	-	TGCAGCGTTGGGCGGACAGGGGGCTTGCTCGAAAACACTGAAGCTTTCTTT	CSVGRTGGLLENTEAFF
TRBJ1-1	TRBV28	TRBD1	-	TGTGCCAGCAGTTTCAGGGGGCGATCCACTGAAGCTTTCTTT	CASSFRGRSTEAFF
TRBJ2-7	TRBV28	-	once	TGTGCCAGCAGTACCGTGGGGGGTCGCACCTACGAGCAGTACTTC	CASSTVGGRTYEQYF
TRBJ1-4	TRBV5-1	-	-	TGCGCCAGCAACAGCCGGGACTCGGATGAAAAACTGTTTTTT	CASNSRDSDEKLFF
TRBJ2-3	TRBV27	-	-	TGTGCCAGCAGGGAGGGGGGTTATCGAGGATCTGCTAGCACAGATACGCAGTATTTT	CASREGGYRGSASTDTQYF
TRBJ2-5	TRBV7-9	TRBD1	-	TGTGCCAGCAGCCGGACAGGGTTGGAGACCCAGTACTTC	CASSRTGLETQYF
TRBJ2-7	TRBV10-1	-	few	TGCGCCAGCAGTGACGGTTCTGGCTACGAGCAGTACTTC	CASSDGSGYEQYF
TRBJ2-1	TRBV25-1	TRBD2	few	TGTGCCAGCAGTGAACTAAGGGGAGGGAGGGAATCCTACAATGAGCAGTTCTTC	CASSELRGGRESYNEQFF
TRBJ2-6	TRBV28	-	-	TGTGCCAGTTTTGCGGCGGGTCTCTCTGGGGCCAACGTCCTGACTTTC	CASFAAGLSGANVLTF
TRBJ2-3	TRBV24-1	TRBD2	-	TGTGCCACCAGTGAGGCTAGCGGGATAGGCCTGGGAGATACGCAGTATTTT	CATSEASGIGLGDTQYF
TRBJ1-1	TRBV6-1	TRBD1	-	TGTGCCAGCAGTGACCAGGGACAGACGTCGAACACTGAAGCTTTCTTT	CASSDQGQTSNTEAFF
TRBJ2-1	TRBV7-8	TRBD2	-	TGTGCCAGCAGCTTAGGGGGTACTAGCGGGGTCGACAATGAGCAGTTCTTC	CASSLGGTSGVDNEQFF
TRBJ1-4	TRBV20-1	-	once	TGTGGAATTCTCTATAATGAAAAACTGTTTTTT	CGILYNEKLFF
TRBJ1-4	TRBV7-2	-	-	TGTGCCAGCAGCCGGGGGGGGACACCTAATGAAAAACTGTTTTTT	CASSRGGTPNEKLFF
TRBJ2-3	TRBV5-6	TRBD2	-	TGTGCCAGCAGCTCTCCGGGAGGGGCCAGCACAGATACGCAGTATTTT	CASSSPGGASTDTQYF
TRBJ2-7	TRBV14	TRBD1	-	TGTGCCAGCAGCCTTCCCGGGACAGGGGGCTACGAGCAGTACTTC	CASSLPGTGGYEQYF
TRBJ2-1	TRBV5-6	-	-	TGTGCCAGCAGCGTAAGGAGTAGGAATGAGCAGTTCTTC	CASSVRSRNEQFF
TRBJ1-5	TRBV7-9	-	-	TGTGCCAGCACTCCAAACAGGACCTCCACTGGGAGCAATCAGCCCCAGCATTTT	CASTPNRTSTGSNQPQHF
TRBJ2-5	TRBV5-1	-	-	TGCGCCAGCCAACAAGGGATCGGTAGGCAAGAGACCCAGTACTTC	CASQQGIGRQETQYF
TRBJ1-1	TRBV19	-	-	TGTGCCAGTAGTATAGAATGGGGGTCTGAAGCTTTCTTT	CASSIEWGSEAFF
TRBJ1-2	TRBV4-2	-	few	TGTGCCAGCAGCCAAGATAAAGCAGGGACCTATGGCTACACCTTC	CASSQDKAGTYGYTF
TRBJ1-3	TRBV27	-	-	TGTGCCAGCAGTTTAGCCCGTGGACGGGGAAACACCATATATTTT	CASSLARGRGNTIYF
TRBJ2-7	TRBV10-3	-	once	TGTGCCACCCGATCGGACTCCTACGAGCAGTACTTC	CATRSDSYEQYF
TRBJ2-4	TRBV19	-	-	TGTGCCAGTAGCCTCCGGGACGGAGAAACCCTAGCCAAAAACATTCAGTACTTC	CASSLRDGETLAKNIQYF
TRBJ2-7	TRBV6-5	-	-	TGTGCCAGCATGCCGACAGCGGAGACCTACGAGCAGTACTTC	CASMPTAETYEQYF
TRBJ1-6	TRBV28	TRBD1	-	TGTGCCAGCAGCCGGGACAGGTCTTCACCCCTCCACTTT	CASSRDRSSPLHF
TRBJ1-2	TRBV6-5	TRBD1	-	TGTGCCAGCAGATCCGGGACAGGGAGAGGCTACACCTTC	CASRSGTGRGYTF
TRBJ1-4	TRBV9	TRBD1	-	TGTGCCAGCAGCCCAACCCCCCGGACAGGGGTAGAAAAACTGTTTTTT	CASSPTPRTGVEKLFF
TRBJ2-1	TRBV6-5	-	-	TGTGCCAGCTGGGGTTCTTACAATGAGCAGTTCTTC	CASWGSYNEQFF
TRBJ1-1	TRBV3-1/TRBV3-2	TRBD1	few	TGTGCCAGCAGCCAGGATACGACAGGGACCACTGAAGCTTTCTTT	CASSQDTTGTTEAFF